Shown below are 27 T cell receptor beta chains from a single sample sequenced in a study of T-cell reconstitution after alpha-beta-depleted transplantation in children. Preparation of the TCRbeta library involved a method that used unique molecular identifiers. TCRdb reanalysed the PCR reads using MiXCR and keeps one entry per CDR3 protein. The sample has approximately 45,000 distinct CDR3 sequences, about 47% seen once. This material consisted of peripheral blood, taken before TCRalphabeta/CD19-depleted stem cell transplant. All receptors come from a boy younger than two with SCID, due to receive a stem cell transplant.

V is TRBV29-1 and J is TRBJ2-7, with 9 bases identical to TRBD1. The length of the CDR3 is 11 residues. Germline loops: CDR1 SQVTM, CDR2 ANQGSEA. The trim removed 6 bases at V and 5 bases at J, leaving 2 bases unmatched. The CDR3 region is CSVDRGNEQYF. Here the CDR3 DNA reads TGCAGCGTGGACAGGGGCAACGAGCAGTACTTC.

CDR3 DNA: TGTGCCAGCAGCTTAGCGAAACAGGGAATTAACTCTGGGGCCAACGTCCTGACTTTC. Protein: CASSLAKQGINSGANVLTF. The genes are TRBV7-6 and TRBJ2-6; D may be TRBD1 (6 bases). This CDR3 spans 19 amino acids. Trimming shortened V by 0 bases and J by 0 bases, and 15 bases separated the two germline ends. Per germline, CDR1 SGHVS and CDR2 FNYEAQ.

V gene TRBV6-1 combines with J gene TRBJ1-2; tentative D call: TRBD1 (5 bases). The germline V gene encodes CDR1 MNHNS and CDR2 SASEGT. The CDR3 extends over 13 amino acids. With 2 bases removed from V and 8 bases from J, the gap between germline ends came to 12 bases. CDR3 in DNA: TGTGCCAGCAGTGAATCCGGGGCGGAAGGCTACACCTTC. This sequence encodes CASSESGAEGYTF.

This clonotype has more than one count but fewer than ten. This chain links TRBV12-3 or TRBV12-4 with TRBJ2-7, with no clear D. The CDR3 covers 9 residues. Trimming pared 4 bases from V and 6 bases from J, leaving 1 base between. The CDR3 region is CASSSEQYF. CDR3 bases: TGTGCCAGCAGTTCCGAGCAGTACTTC.

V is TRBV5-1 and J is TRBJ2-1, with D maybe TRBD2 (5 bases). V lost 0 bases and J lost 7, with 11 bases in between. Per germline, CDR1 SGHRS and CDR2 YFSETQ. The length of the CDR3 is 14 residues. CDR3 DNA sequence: TGCGCCAGCAGCTTGGCCGGGGATCTTAATGAGCAGTTCTTC. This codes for CASSLAGDLNEQFF.

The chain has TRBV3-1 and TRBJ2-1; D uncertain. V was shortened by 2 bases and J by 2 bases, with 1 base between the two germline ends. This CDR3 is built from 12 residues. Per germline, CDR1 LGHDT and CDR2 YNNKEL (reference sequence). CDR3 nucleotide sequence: TGTGCCAGCAGCCAACCCTACAATGAGCAGTTCTTC. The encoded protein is CASSQPYNEQFF.

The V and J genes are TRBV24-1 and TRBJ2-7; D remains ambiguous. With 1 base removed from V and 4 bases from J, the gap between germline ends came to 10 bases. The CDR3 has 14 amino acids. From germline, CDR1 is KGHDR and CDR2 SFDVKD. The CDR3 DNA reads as TGTGCCACCAGTGATTTTAGGAAGACATACGAGCAGTACTTC. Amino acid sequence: CATSDFRKTYEQYF.

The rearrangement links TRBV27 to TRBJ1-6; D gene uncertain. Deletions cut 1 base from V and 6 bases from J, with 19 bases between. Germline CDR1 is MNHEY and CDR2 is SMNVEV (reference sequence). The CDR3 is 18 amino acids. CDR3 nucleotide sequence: TGTGCCAGCAGTTTATATGCTACCCGGGCAGGTGGTAATTCACCCCTCCACTTT. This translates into CASSLYATRAGGNSPLHF.

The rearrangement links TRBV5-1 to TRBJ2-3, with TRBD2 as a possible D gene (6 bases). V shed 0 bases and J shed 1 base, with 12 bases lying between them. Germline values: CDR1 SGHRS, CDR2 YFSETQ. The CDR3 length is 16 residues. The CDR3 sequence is CASSLVTGGGTDTQYF. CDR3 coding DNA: TGCGCCAGCAGCTTGGTGACGGGCGGGGGCACAGATACGCAGTATTTT.

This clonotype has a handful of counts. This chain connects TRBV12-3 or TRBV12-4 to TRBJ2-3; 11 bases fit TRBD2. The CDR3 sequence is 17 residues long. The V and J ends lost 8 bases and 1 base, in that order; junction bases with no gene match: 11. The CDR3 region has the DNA TGTGCCAGCGCAGTTGGTAGCGGGGGGGCCGGCACAGATACGCAGTATTTT. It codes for CASAVGSGGAGTDTQYF.

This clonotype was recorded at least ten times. The CDR3 sequence is CASSPLLTQGPSVKNIQYF. The DNA for the CDR3 is TGTGCCAGCAGCCCTCTATTAACACAGGGCCCTAGCGTCAAAAACATTCAGTACTTC. V and J are TRBV28 and TRBJ2-4; either TRBD1 or TRBD2 may fit D (6 bases each). The V gene lost 6 bases and the J gene lost 3 bases, with 27 bases spanning the gap. CDR1 is MDHEN and CDR2 is SYDVKM in the germline V gene. The CDR3 totals 19 residues. Full variable domain (rest looked up from reference TRBV28 and TRBJ2-4): DVKVTQSSRYLVKRTGEKVFLECVQDMDHENMFWYRQDPGLGLRLIYFSYDVKMKEKGDIPEGYSVSREKKERFSLILESASTNQTSMYLCASSPLLTQGPSVKNIQYFGAGTRLSVL.

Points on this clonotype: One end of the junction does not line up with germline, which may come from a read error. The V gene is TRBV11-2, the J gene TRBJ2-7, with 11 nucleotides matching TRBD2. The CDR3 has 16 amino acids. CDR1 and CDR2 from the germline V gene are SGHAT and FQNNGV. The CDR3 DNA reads TGTGCCAGCAGCTTAGATGGGACTAGCGGCTCCTACGAGCAGTCCTTC. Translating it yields CASSLDGTSGSYEQSF. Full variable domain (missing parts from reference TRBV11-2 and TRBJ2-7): EAGVAQSPRYKIIEKRQSVAFWCNPISGHATLYWYQQILGQGPKLLIQFQNNGVVDDSQLPKDRFSAERLKGVDSTLKIQPAKLEDSAVYLCASSLDGTSGSYEQSFGPGTRLTVT.

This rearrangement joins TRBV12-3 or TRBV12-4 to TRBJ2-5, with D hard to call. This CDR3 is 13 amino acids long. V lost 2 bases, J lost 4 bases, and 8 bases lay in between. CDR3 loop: CASSLRVGETQYF. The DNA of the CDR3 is TGTGCCAGCAGTTTACGGGTGGGAGAGACCCAGTACTTC.

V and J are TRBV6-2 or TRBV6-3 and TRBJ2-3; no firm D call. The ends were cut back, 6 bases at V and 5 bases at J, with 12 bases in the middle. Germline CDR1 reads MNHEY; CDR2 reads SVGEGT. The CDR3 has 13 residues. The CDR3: CASRLTSRDTQYF. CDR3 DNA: TGTGCCAGCAGACTGACTTCTCGAGATACGCAGTATTTT.

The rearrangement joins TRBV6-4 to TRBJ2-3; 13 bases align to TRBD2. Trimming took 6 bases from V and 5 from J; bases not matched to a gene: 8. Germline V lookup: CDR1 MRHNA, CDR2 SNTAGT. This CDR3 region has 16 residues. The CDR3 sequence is CASRDGTSGVGDTQYF. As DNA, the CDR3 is TGTGCCAGCAGGGACGGGACTAGCGGGGTTGGAGATACGCAGTATTTT.

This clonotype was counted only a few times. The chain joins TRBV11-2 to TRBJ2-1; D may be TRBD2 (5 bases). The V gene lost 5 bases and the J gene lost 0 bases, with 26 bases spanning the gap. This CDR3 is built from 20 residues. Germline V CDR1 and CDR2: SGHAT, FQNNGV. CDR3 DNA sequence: TGTGCCAGCAGCACTTACCGCGCCCTGGACTCGTTGAGCTCCTACAATGAGCAGTTCTTC. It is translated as CASSTYRALDSLSSYNEQFF. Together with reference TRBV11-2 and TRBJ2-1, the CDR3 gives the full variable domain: EAGVAQSPRYKIIEKRQSVAFWCNPISGHATLYWYQQILGQGPKLLIQFQNNGVVDDSQLPKDRFSAERLKGVDSTLKIQPAKLEDSAVYLCASSTYRALDSLSSYNEQFFGPGTRLTVL.

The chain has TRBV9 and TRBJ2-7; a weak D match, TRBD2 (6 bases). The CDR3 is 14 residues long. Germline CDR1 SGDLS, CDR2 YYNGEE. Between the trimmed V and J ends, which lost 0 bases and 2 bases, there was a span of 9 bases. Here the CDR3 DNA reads TGTGCCAGCAGCGTAGGACTAGTAACCTACGAGCAGTACTTC. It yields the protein CASSVGLVTYEQYF.

The CDR3 DNA follows: TGTGCCAGCAGCTTGGAACAGACCCCTAATCAGCCCCAGCATTTT. Its translation is CASSLEQTPNQPQHF. The V gene is TRBV5-5, the J gene TRBJ1-5; the D is unclear. The V gene lost 0 bases and the J gene lost 4 bases, with 11 bases spanning the gap. The CDR3 contains 15 residues. Per the germline V gene, CDR1 is SGHKS and CDR2 is YYEKEE (reference sequence).

CDR3 nucleotides: TGTGCCAGCAGTCGTGACAGCCGTACAGATACGCAGTATTTT. This encodes CASSRDSRTDTQYF. V is TRBV28 and J is TRBJ2-3, with D possibly matching TRBD1 (5 bases). V gave up 5 bases and J gave up 3 bases, with 12 bases separating them. Looked up from germline, CDR1 is MDHEN and CDR2 is SYDVKM. CDR3 length: 14 residues. The full variable domain, its missing parts supplied by reference TRBV28 and TRBJ2-3, is DVKVTQSSRYLVKRTGEKVFLECVQDMDHENMFWYRQDPGLGLRLIYFSYDVKMKEKGDIPEGYSVSREKKERFSLILESASTNQTSMYLCASSRDSRTDTQYFGPGTRLTVL.

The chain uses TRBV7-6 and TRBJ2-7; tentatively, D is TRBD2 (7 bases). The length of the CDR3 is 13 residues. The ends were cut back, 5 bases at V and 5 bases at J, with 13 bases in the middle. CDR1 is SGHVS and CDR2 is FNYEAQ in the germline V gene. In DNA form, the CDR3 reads TGTGCCAGCAGCCCCCCGGGGGGCAACGAGCAGTACTTC. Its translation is CASSPPGGNEQYF.

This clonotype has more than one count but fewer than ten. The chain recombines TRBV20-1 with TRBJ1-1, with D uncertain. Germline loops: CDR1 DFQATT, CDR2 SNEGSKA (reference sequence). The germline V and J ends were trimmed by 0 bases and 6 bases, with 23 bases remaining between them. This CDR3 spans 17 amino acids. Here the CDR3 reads CSAREAGFLEKGAEAFF. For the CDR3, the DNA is TGCAGTGCTAGAGAGGCGGGATTCTTGGAGAAGGGAGCTGAAGCTTTCTTT.

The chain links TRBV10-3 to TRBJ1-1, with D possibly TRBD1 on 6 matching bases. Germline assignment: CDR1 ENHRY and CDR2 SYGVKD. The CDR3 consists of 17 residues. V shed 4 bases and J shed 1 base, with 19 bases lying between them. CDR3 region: CAISAAPTGPANTEAFF. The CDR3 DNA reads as TGTGCCATCAGTGCGGCCCCGACAGGTCCCGCGAACACTGAAGCTTTCTTT.

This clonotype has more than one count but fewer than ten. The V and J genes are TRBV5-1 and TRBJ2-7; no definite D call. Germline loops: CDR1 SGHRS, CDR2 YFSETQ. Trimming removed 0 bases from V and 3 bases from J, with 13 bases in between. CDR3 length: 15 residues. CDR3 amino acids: CASSLEPSGIYEQYF. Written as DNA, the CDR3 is TGCGCCAGCAGCTTGGAACCCTCCGGCATCTACGAGCAGTACTTC. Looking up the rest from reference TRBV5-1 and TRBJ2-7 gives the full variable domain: KAGVTQTPRYLIKTRGQQVTLSCSPISGHRSVSWYQQTPGQGLQFLFEYFSETQRNKGNFPGRFSGRQFSNSRSEMNVSTLELGDSALYLCASSLEPSGIYEQYFGPGTRLTVT.

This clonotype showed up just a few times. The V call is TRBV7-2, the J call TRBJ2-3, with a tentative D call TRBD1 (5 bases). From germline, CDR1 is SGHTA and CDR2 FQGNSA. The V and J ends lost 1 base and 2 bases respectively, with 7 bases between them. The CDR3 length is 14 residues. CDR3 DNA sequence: TGTGCCAGCAGCTTAGGGGGCCCCACAGATACGCAGTATTTT. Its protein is CASSLGGPTDTQYF. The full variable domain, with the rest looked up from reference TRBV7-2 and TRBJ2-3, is GAGVSQSPSNKVTEKGKDVELRCDPISGHTALYWYRQSLGQGLEFLIYFQGNSAPDKSGLPSDRFSAERTGGSVSTLTIQRTQQEDSAVYLCASSLGGPTDTQYFGPGTRLTVL.

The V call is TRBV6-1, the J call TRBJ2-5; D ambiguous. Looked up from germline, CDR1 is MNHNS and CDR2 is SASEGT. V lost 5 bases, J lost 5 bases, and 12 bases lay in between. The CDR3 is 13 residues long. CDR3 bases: TGTGCCAGCAGTCTAAGCGACGGGGAGACCCAGTACTTC. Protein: CASSLSDGETQYF.

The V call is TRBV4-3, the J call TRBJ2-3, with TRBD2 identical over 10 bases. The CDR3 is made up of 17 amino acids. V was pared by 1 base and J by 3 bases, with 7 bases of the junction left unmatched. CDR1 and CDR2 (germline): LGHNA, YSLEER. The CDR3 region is CASSQVVSGGATDTQYF. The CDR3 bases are TGCGCCAGCAGCCAAGTTGTAAGCGGGGGGGCAACAGATACGCAGTATTTT.

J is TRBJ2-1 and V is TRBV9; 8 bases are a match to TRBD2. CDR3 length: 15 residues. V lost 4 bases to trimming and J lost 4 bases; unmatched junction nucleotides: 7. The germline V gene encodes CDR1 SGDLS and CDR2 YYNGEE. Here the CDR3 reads CASSPSGGSYNEQFF. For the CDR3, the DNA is TGTGCCAGCAGCCCCTCGGGGGGGTCTTACAATGAGCAGTTCTTC.